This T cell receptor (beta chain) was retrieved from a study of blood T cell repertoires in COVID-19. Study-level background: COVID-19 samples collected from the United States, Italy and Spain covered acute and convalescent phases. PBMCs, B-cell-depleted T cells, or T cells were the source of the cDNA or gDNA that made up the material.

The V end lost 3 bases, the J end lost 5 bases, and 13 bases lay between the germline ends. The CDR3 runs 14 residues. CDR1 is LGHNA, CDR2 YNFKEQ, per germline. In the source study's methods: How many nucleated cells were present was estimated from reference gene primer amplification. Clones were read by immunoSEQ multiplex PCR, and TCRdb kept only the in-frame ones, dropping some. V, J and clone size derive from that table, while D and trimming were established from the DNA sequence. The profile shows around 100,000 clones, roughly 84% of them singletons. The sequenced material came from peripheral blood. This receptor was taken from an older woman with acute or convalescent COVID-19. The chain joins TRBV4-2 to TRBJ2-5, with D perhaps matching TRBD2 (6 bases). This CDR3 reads CASSQEAGFETQYF. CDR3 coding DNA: TGTGCCAGCAGCCAGGAGGCGGGGTTCGAGACCCAGTACTTC.